A selection of T cell receptor beta chains follows, all from one sample in a study of identical twins. TCRdb independently ran MiXCR on the 5' RACE reads; one entry per CDR3 protein. In the table there are 450,000 or so distinct CDR3 sequences, around 14% of which are singletons. These data were likewise used in another study, on yellow fever vaccine responses in identical twins.

Sequencing used CD4+ T cells sorted from blood. The source is a woman between 18 and 29 years old in good health. Both conserved end residues are part of each CDR3. The order of the fields is J gene, D gene, clone size, V gene, CDR3 DNA, CDR3 protein. The D gene is left open where the match is weak. A row's size may be missing; if present it is once, few, many or a size class.

J: TRBJ1-4; D: -; size: -; V: TRBV20-1; DNA: TGCAGTGCTAAGGCCTCAGGGGTTAGGGATGAAAAACTGTTTTTT; CDR3: CSAKASGVRDEKLFF
J: TRBJ2-3; D: -; size: many; V: TRBV29-1; DNA: TGCAGCGCCCAGGTTACAGATACGCAGTATTTT; CDR3: CSAQVTDTQYF
J: TRBJ2-1; D: -; size: -; V: TRBV10-1; DNA: TGCGCCAGCCGCGACCGGGAGTTGGGCCTGTTCTTC; CDR3: CASRDRELGLFF
J: TRBJ2-1; D: TRBD2; size: many; V: TRBV3-1; DNA: TGTGCCAGCAGAGATCATAGGCCTAGCGGGAGACAGTTCTTC; CDR3: CASRDHRPSGRQFF
J: TRBJ1-1; D: TRBD1; size: -; V: TRBV3-1; DNA: TGTGCCAGCAGCCATGGGTTTTCCGGGACAGGGGTCACTGAAGCTTTCTTT; CDR3: CASSHGFSGTGVTEAFF
J: TRBJ2-3; D: -; size: few; V: TRBV9; DNA: TGTGCCAGCAGCGGGGTATTAGCGGGCACAGATACGCAGTATTTT; CDR3: CASSGVLAGTDTQYF
J: TRBJ2-3; D: -; size: few; V: TRBV6-5; DNA: TGTGCCAGCAGTTGGCGGGGAAACACAGATACGCAGTATTTT; CDR3: CASSWRGNTDTQYF
J: TRBJ1-4; D: -; size: few; V: TRBV14; DNA: TGTGCCAGCAGCCAGCCCAAGACATGGGCCACAACTAATGAAAAACTGTTTTTT; CDR3: CASSQPKTWATTNEKLFF
J: TRBJ2-3; D: -; size: many; V: TRBV14; DNA: TGTGCCAGCAGCCCGGGACTTCCTCGCACAGATACGCAGTATTTT; CDR3: CASSPGLPRTDTQYF
J: TRBJ2-3; D: -; size: few; V: TRBV15; DNA: TGTGCCACCAGCAGATCCTTAGGCAGGTCGGGCACAGATACGCAGTATTTT; CDR3: CATSRSLGRSGTDTQYF
J: TRBJ2-7; D: -; size: -; V: TRBV5-1; DNA: TGCGCCAGCAGCTTGGTGCCAGTCTTAGGATCCTACGAGCAGTACTTC; CDR3: CASSLVPVLGSYEQYF
J: TRBJ1-1; D: -; size: -; V: TRBV5-1; DNA: TGCGCCAGCAGCGTCAGAAAAGGGAACATGAACACTGAAGCTTTCTTT; CDR3: CASSVRKGNMNTEAFF
J: TRBJ1-1; D: -; size: few; V: TRBV7-2; DNA: TGTGCCAGCAGCTTAGTGGGCAGGGTGAACACTGAAGCTTTCTTT; CDR3: CASSLVGRVNTEAFF
J: TRBJ2-1; D: -; size: -; V: TRBV11-2; DNA: TGTGCCAGCAGCTTTTACCCTGGCCTGGAGAGGGCCTTACGCCCTAACAATGAGCAGTTCTTC; CDR3: CASSFYPGLERALRPNNEQFF
J: TRBJ2-3; D: -; size: few; V: TRBV9; DNA: TGTGCCAGCAGCGTAGTCGGCGGGACGGCCACAGATACGCAGTATTTT; CDR3: CASSVVGGTATDTQYF
J: TRBJ2-6; D: TRBD1; size: many; V: TRBV28; DNA: TGTGCCAGCACATCAGGGGGCGCTGGGGCCAACGTCCTGACTTTC; CDR3: CASTSGGAGANVLTF
J: TRBJ2-1; D: TRBD2; size: few; V: TRBV5-1; DNA: TGCGCCAGCAGCTTGCGGGGGACTAGCGGGGCGAGCTCCTACAATGAGCAGTTCTTC; CDR3: CASSLRGTSGASSYNEQFF
J: TRBJ2-1; D: -; size: few; V: TRBV12-3/TRBV12-4; DNA: TGTGCCACGCTCAGGGACCTCTCCTACAATGAGCAGTTCTTC; CDR3: CATLRDLSYNEQFF
J: TRBJ2-3; D: -; size: few; V: TRBV20-1; DNA: TGCAGTGCTAGAGAGCCCTCGTGGGGGGCGGGGACAGATACGCAGTATTTT; CDR3: CSAREPSWGAGTDTQYF
J: TRBJ1-6; D: -; size: few; V: TRBV7-8; DNA: TGTGCCAGCAGCTTAGCGGCCCAGGGTGTAAATTCACCCCTCCACTTT; CDR3: CASSLAAQGVNSPLHF
J: TRBJ2-5; D: -; size: few; V: TRBV12-3/TRBV12-4; DNA: TGTGCCAGCACTCCGGACTCGGTGTGGACCCAGTACTTC; CDR3: CASTPDSVWTQYF
J: TRBJ1-1; D: -; size: once; V: TRBV6-5; DNA: TGTGCCAGCAGTTCCAGCACTGTTATAAACACTGAAGCTTTCTTT; CDR3: CASSSSTVINTEAFF